Reported below is one TCR beta chain. Its matching antigen is unknown. Researchers reported that TCR beta cDNA libraries carried unique molecular identifiers. T cells numbering roughly 1 to 10 million yielded 450,000 to 500,000 cDNA molecules. TCRdb passed the PCR reads through MiXCR, listing each CDR3 protein once. The table lists 750,000 to 900,000 distinct CDR3 sequences, around 45% of them singletons. The data were taken from a study of post-analysis software for immune sequencing data. Overall study context: Recorded subtypes: relapsing-remitting, secondary progressive, progressive-relapsing; some patients unannotated.

Findings of the study overall: People with multiple sclerosis had a significantly lower normalized Chao1 diversity than controls did.

The TCR originated in a girl aged 5 to 17 with multiple sclerosis. Material: blood.

The CDR3 is CASSVSAGAVEHEQFF. The CDR3 nucleotides read TGTGCCAGTAGTGTCTCGGCAGGAGCTGTTGAGCATGAGCAGTTCTTC. The chain employs TRBV19 and TRBJ2-1, with D hard to call. The V gene lost 5 bases and the J gene lost 8 bases, with 22 bases spanning the gap. Germline loops: CDR1 LNHDA, CDR2 SQIVND (reference sequence). This CDR3 region has 16 residues.